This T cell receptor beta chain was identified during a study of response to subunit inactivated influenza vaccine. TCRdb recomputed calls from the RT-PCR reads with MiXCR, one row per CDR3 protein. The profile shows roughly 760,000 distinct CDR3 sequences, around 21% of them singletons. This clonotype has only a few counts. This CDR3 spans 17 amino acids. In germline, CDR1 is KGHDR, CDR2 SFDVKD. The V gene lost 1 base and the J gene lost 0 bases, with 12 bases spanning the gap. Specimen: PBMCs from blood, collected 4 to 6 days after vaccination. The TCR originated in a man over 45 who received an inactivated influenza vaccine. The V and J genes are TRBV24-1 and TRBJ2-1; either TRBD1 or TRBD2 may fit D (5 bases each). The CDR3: CATSDFRGRGSYNEQFF. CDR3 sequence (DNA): TGTGCCACCAGTGATTTCCGGGGCAGAGGCTCCTACAATGAGCAGTTCTTC.